This T cell receptor beta chain emerged from a study of CDR3 diversity in severe acne. One entry per CDR3 protein results from TCRdb running MiXCR on the PCR reads. Seen here are more than 85,000 distinct CDR3 sequences, about 52% observed once, and the top ten hold around a tenth. Germline CDR1 MGHRA, CDR2 YSYEKL. The CDR3 loop spans 13 amino acids. The V and J ends lost 3 bases and 6 bases, in that order; junction bases with no gene match: 5. The sequence was collected from a male donor in good health, serving as a control. This chain connects TRBV4-1 to TRBJ2-7; 7 bases map to TRBD1. Source material: blood. For the CDR3, the DNA is TGCGCCAGCAGCCAGGGCCGGACAGGCGAGCAGTACTTC. Translating it yields CASSQGRTGEQYF.